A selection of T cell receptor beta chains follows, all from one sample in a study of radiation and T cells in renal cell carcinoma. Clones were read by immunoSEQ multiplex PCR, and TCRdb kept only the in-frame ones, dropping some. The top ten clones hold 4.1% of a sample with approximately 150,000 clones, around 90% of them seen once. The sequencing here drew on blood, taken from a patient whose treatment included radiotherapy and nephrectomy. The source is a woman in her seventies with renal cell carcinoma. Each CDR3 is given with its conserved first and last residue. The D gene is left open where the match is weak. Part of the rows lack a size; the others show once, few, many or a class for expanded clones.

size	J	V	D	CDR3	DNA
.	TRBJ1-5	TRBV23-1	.	CASSQVGQPQHF	TGCGCCAGCAGTCAAGTGGGTCAGCCCCAGCATTTT
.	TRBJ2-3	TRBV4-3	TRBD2	CASSQGHSSGGWPDTQYF	TGCGCCAGCAGCCAAGGACACTCTAGCGGGGGGTGGCCAGATACGCAGTATTTT
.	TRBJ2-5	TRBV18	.	CASSPGGGAAVETQYF	TGTGCCAGCTCACCAGGAGGGGGGGCAGCCGTGGAGACCCAGTACTTC
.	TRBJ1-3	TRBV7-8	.	CASSSLTAASSGNTIYF	TGTGCCAGCAGCTCCCTGACAGCTGCGAGCTCTGGAAACACCATATATTTT
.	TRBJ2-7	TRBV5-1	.	CASSPQGHEQYF	TGCGCCAGCAGCCCCCAGGGACATGAGCAGTACTTC
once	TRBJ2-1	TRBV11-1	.	CASSLELSGEQFF	TGTGCCAGCAGCTTAGAGCTTAGCGGTGAGCAGTTCTTC
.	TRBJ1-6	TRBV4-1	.	CASSQEGAQPNSPLHF	TGCGCCAGCAGCCAAGAGGGGGCCCAACCGAATTCACCCCTCCACTTT
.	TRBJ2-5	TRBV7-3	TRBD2	CASSLAGTSGVQYF	TGTGCCAGCAGCTTAGCCGGGACTAGCGGGGTTCAGTACTTC
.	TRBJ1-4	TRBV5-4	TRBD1	CASSPDRGYEKLFF	TGTGCCAGCAGTCCGGACAGGGGATATGAAAAACTGTTTTTT
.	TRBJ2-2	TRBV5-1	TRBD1	CASSLAGTGETGELFF	TGCGCCAGCAGCTTGGCCGGGACAGGGGAGACCGGGGAGCTGTTTTTT
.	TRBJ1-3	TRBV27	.	CASSLSQGTGNTIYF	TGTGCCAGCAGTTTATCTCAGGGCACAGGAAACACCATATATTTT
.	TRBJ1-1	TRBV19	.	CASSPLGPGGGTEAFF	TGTGCCAGTAGTCCGCTAGGACCGGGGGGGGGAACTGAAGCTTTCTTT
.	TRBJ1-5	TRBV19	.	CASSIGGASNQPQHF	TGTGCCAGTAGTATAGGGGGGGCCAGCAATCAGCCCCAGCATTTT
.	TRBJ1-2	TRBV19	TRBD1	CASMGQSNYGYTF	TGTGCCAGTATGGGACAGTCTAACTATGGCTACACCTTC
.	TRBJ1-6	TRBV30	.	CAWSGKNSPLHF	TGTGCCTGGAGTGGGAAGAATTCACCCCTCCACTTT
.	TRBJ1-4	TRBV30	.	CAWSARQSRREKLFF	TGTGCCTGGAGTGCACGACAGTCACGGAGGGAAAAACTGTTTTTT
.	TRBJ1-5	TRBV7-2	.	CASSLTDYSNQPQHF	TGTGCCAGCAGCCTCACAGATTATAGCAATCAGCCCCAGCATTTT
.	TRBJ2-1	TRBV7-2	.	CASSQALPGNEQFF	TGTGCCAGCAGCCAAGCCCTTCCGGGGAATGAGCAGTTCTTC
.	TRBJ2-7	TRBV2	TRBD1	CASTGDRVRTYEQYF	TGTGCCAGCACCGGTGACAGGGTGAGGACCTACGAGCAGTACTTC
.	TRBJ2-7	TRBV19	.	CASSATPITYEQYF	TGTGCCAGTAGTGCGACTCCGATCACCTACGAGCAGTACTTC